A single sample is the source of the 30 T cell receptor beta chains below, sequenced in a study of shared clonotypes between healthy human individuals. Clones were read by immunoSEQ multiplex PCR, and TCRdb kept only the in-frame ones, dropping some. Among under 600,000 clones, around 77% were seen once, and the ten largest hold about 12%. The material sequenced was PBMCs. The receptors originated from a woman aged 35 to 49 in good health. Some clones in this sample may be carry-over from other donors' samples.

The chain has TRBV28 and TRBJ1-4; the D gene is possibly TRBD1 (6 bases). The germline V gene has CDR1 MDHEN and CDR2 SYDVKM. The CDR3 is 15 amino acids. Trimming shortened V by 6 bases and J by 3 bases, and 14 bases separated the two germline ends. The CDR3 reads CASSLPTGANEKLFF. DNA for the CDR3: TGTGCCAGCAGCCTGCCGACAGGTGCTAATGAAAAACTGTTTTTT.

This clone was recorded only once. J is TRBJ2-5 and V is TRBV7-8; 11 nucleotides agree with TRBD2. The CDR3 has 13 residues. The germline gives CDR1 SGHVS, CDR2 FQNEAQ. Written as DNA, the CDR3 is TGTGTTTCCGGGCTAGCGGGAGGAGGGACCCAGTACTTC. This gives the protein CVSGLAGGGTQYF.

This sequence joins TRBV21-1 and TRBJ2-7; the DNA was not used to check the table's D call, TRBD2. TRBV21-1 corresponds to a pseudogene. The CDR3 extends over 16 amino acids. The CDR3 protein is CASSKYTRGNSYEQYF. Written as DNA, the CDR3 is TGTGCCAGCAGCAAATACACCCGGGGTAACTCCTACGAGCAGTACTTC.

The rearrangement links TRBV5-6 to TRBJ2-7; D is uncertain. The ends were cut back, 4 bases at V and 1 base at J, with 12 bases in the middle. CDR3 length: 14 amino acids. The germline CDR1 and CDR2 sequences are SGHDT and YYEEEE. The CDR3, as DNA: TGTGCCAGCAGCGGTGCACCAACTTCCTACGAGCAGTACTTC. Translating gives CASSGAPTSYEQYF.

The chain links TRBV27 to TRBJ2-1; TRBD1 aligns across 7 bases. This CDR3 has 14 amino acids. Germline CDR1 is MNHEY and CDR2 is SMNVEV (reference sequence). V lost 4 bases, J lost 2 bases, and 2 bases stayed unmatched. The CDR3: CASSSDRAYNEQFF. In DNA form, the CDR3 reads TGTGCCAGCAGTTCAGACAGGGCCTACAATGAGCAGTTCTTC.

V is TRBV5-3 and J is TRBJ1-2, with D possibly TRBD1 on 6 matching bases. TRBV5-3 is reported as an ORF; its role is uncertain. The CDR3 totals 17 residues. V was clipped by 1 base and J by 5 bases, with 21 bases between them. CDR3 DNA: TGTGCCAGAAGCTTGCCGTCGTTAAACAGGGCGTATTATGGCTACACCTTC. Protein sequence: CARSLPSLNRAYYGYTF.

This clone was detected only a few times. This chain links TRBV7-2 with TRBJ1-1; D not certain. The CDR3 runs 14 residues. CDR1 is SGHTA and CDR2 is FQGNSA in the germline V gene. V was trimmed by 1 base and J by 2 bases, leaving 8 bases between them. CDR3 protein: CASSLGRENTEAFF. In nucleotides, the CDR3 is TGTGCCAGCAGCTTAGGTAGAGAAAACACTGAAGCTTTCTTT.

Only a few counts were recorded for this clone. This chain uses TRBV5-1 with TRBJ2-3; D not resolved. The V and J ends lost 0 bases and 2 bases respectively, with 10 bases between them. The CDR3 totals 15 residues. Per the germline V gene, CDR1 is SGHRS and CDR2 is YFSETQ. CDR3 nucleotides: TGCGCCAGCAGCTTGGAGGCAGGAGACACAGATACGCAGTATTTT. Translating it yields CASSLEAGDTDTQYF.

The genes are TRBV19 and TRBJ2-3; 9 bases are a match to TRBD2. Losses at the gene ends were 4 bases for V and 6 bases for J; bases not matched to a gene: 11. The CDR3 length is 16 residues. CDR1 and CDR2 from the germline V gene are LNHDA and SQIVND (reference sequence). For the CDR3, the DNA is TGTGCCAGTAGTAGGACTAGCGACCGTTTTAGGGATACGCAGTATTTT. This gives the protein CASSRTSDRFRDTQYF. The whole variable domain, filled in from reference TRBV19 and TRBJ2-3, reads DGGITQSPKYLFRKEGQNVTLSCEQNLNHDAMYWYRQDPGQGLRLIYYSQIVNDFQKGDIAEGYSVSREKKESFPLTVTSAQKNPTAFYLCASSRTSDRFRDTQYFGPGTRLTVL.

V is TRBV7-9 and J is TRBJ2-3, with TRBD2 identical over 9 bases. The CDR3 covers 17 residues. Looked up from germline, CDR1 is SEHNR and CDR2 is FQNEAQ (reference sequence). V shed 2 bases, J shed 3 bases, and the junction held 9 bases outside the gene matches. The CDR3 DNA is TGTGCCAGCAGCTTAAGTCCGGCGGGAGGGGAGACAGATACGCAGTATTTT. Its translation: CASSLSPAGGETDTQYF. The variable domain in full, with the rest retrieved from reference TRBV7-9 and TRBJ2-3, is DTGVSQNPRHKITKRGQNVTFRCDPISEHNRLYWYRQTLGQGPEFLTYFQNEAQLEKSRLLSDRFSAERPKGSFSTLEIQRTEQGDSAMYLCASSLSPAGGETDTQYFGPGTRLTVL.

This chain connects TRBV28 to TRBJ1-1; D perhaps matches TRBD1 (6 bases). V lost 6 bases to trimming and J lost 4 bases, with 12 bases between them. The CDR3 sequence is 13 residues long. Germline V gene sequence: CDR1 MDHEN, CDR2 SYDVKM. The CDR3 DNA reads as TGTGCCAGCAGCCTAACCAGGGGCACTGAAGCTTTCTTT. This translates into CASSLTRGTEAFF.

Here the CDR3 reads CASRPGTDSYNEQFF. As DNA, the CDR3 is TGCGCCAGCAGGCCCGGGACAGATTCCTACAATGAGCAGTTCTTC. The rearrangement joins TRBV5-1 to TRBJ2-1; 7 positions match TRBD1. Trimming removed 5 bases from V and 1 base from J; junction bases left unmatched: 6. The CDR3 runs to 15 residues. CDR1 is SGHRS and CDR2 is YFSETQ in the germline V gene.

The chain uses TRBV29-1 and TRBJ1-1; D is undetermined. V lost 0 bases and J 10 bases, leaving 9 bases between the germline ends. The CDR3 length is 11 residues. The germline CDR1 and CDR2 sequences are SQVTM and ANQGSEA. The CDR3 sequence is CSVEDGEVAFF. The CDR3, as DNA: TGCAGCGTTGAAGACGGGGAGGTAGCTTTCTTT. The full variable domain, in which reference TRBV29-1 and TRBJ1-1 provide the parts outside the CDR3, is SAVISQKPSRDICQRGTSLTIQCQVDSQVTMMFWYRQQPGQSLTLIATANQGSEATYESGFVIDKFPISRPNLTFSTLTVSNMSPEDSSIYLCSVEDGEVAFFGQGTRLTVV.

V is TRBV6-5 and J is TRBJ2-3; D remains unclear. V lost 8 bases to trimming and J lost 1 base, with 7 bases between them. The CDR3 contains 12 residues. Looked up from germline, CDR1 is MNHEY and CDR2 is SVGAGI. CDR3 sequence (DNA): TGTGCCAGCCAGATGGGCACAGATACGCAGTATTTT. Amino acids: CASQMGTDTQYF.

As regards this clone: A much larger clonotype is one base distant, so this may be a read error. The rearrangement links TRBV30 to TRBJ1-5; TRBD1 is a possible D gene (5 bases). The germline V gene has CDR1 GTSNPN and CDR2 SVGIG (reference sequence). This CDR3 has 14 amino acids. The CDR3 protein is CAWSVTGGNLPQHF. The CDR3 coding sequence is TGTGCCTGGAGTGTCACGGGGGGTAATCTGCCCCAGCATTTT.

With respect to this clone: A read error is likely, as this CDR3 ends without the conserved phenylalanine or tryptophan. The V call is TRBV5-1, the J call TRBJ1-4; TRBD1 matches at 7 bases. The CDR3 totals 14 residues. With V trimmed by 2 bases and J by 5 bases, 3 bases remained unmatched. Per germline, CDR1 SGHRS and CDR2 YFSETQ. CDR3 sequence (DNA): TGCGCCAGCAGCTTAGTGACAGGGAATGAAAAACTGTTTTTA. This gives the protein CASSLVTGNEKLFL.

The V gene is TRBV5-1, the J gene TRBJ2-5; D not certain. The CDR3 is made up of 13 amino acids. V lost 2 bases to trimming and J lost 5 bases, with 10 bases between them. Germline assignment: CDR1 SGHRS and CDR2 YFSETQ. The CDR3 bases are TGCGCCAGCAGCTTAGATAGTCGGGAGACCCAGTACTTC. It encodes CASSLDSRETQYF.

Remarks on this clone: Relative to the germline gene, one junction end is altered; a read error may explain this. Other DNA sequences of this sample code for an identical CDR3. The rearrangement joins TRBV7-3 to TRBJ2-5; D unresolved. This CDR3 has 13 amino acids. Germline lookup yields CDR1 SGHTA and CDR2 FQGTGA. The CDR3 protein is CASSLTVQETQYF. CDR3 bases: TGTGCCAGCAGCCTAACAGTACAAGAGACCCAGTACTTC.

As for this clone: Other DNA sequences of this sample code for an identical CDR3. This chain uses TRBV30 with TRBJ2-5; D not resolved. CDR3 length: 12 amino acids. Between the trimmed V and J ends, which lost 0 bases and 1 base, there was a span of 3 bases. Germline V gene sequence: CDR1 GTSNPN, CDR2 SVGIG (reference sequence). This chain's CDR3 is CAWSVRQETQYF. CDR3 in DNA: TGTGCCTGGAGTGTTCGCCAAGAGACCCAGTACTTC.

This clone was recorded a few times. Other DNA sequences in the same sample also yield this CDR3. The rearrangement uses TRBV15 and TRBJ2-7, with 8 nucleotides matching TRBD1. CDR1 is LNHNV, CDR2 YYDKDF, per germline (reference sequence). V lost 0 bases and J lost 4; bases outside the gene matches: 2. This CDR3 comprises 14 residues. CDR3 in amino acids: CATSRDQGAYEQYF. The DNA for the CDR3 is TGTGCCACCAGCAGAGATCAGGGGGCTTACGAGCAGTACTTC.

This chain joins TRBV29-1 and TRBJ1-2, with 9 nucleotides matching TRBD1. The CDR3 has 14 residues. V was pared by 2 bases and J by 4 bases, with 5 bases of the junction left unmatched. Per germline, CDR1 SQVTM and CDR2 ANQGSEA. The CDR3 here is CSVEPTGGGYGYTF. Written as DNA, the CDR3 is TGCAGCGTTGAACCCACAGGGGGCGGCTATGGCTACACCTTC.

The CDR3 sequence is CASSPHGVTEAFF. The CDR3, as DNA: TGTGCCAGCAGTCCCCACGGGGTCACTGAAGCTTTCTTT. The chain recombines TRBV28 with TRBJ1-1; D unresolved. CDR3 length: 13 amino acids. The V end was cut by 5 bases, the J end by 4 bases, with 11 bases between. Per germline, CDR1 MDHEN and CDR2 SYDVKM.

Remarks on this clone: Only one base separates this from a far larger clonotype, so it likely reflects a read error. The sample holds other DNA sequences that translate to the same CDR3. This sequence joins TRBV7-2 and TRBJ2-2; TRBD2 might be the D (5 bases). This CDR3 comprises 14 residues. The V gene's germline CDR1 is SGHTA and CDR2 FQGNSA. The DNA of the CDR3 is TGTGCCAGCAGCTTATTCAGGAACACCGGGGAGCTGTTCTTT. Its protein is CASSLFRNTGELFF.

J is TRBJ2-7 and V is TRBV6-5, with 7 bases lining up with TRBD1. Germline V gives CDR1 MNHEY, CDR2 SVGAGI. J was trimmed by 4 bases and V by 5 bases; bases with no gene match: 8. CDR3 size: 14 residues. CDR3 bases: TGTGCCAGCAGTCTACGACAGGGAGAGTACGAGCAGTACTTC. Its translation: CASSLRQGEYEQYF.

The chain uses TRBV5-4 and TRBJ2-7; no clear D. In germline, CDR1 is SGHNT, CDR2 YYREEE (reference sequence). V lost 0 bases and J 0 bases, leaving 7 bases between the germline ends. The CDR3 has 14 amino acids. The CDR3 is CASSLDPGSYEQYF. The CDR3 bases are TGTGCCAGCAGCTTGGACCCGGGCTCCTACGAGCAGTACTTC.

In the case of this clone: At one boundary the junction diverges from the germline segment, which might be a read error. This chain connects TRBV7-9 to TRBJ2-3; D uncertain. The CDR3 is 17 amino acids. CDR1 SEHNR and CDR2 FQNEAQ come from the germline V gene (reference sequence). The CDR3: CASSSRRAGTITDTQYF. CDR3 DNA sequence: TGTGCCAGTAGCTCCCGACGGGCAGGCACCATCACAGATACGCAGTATTTT.

The chain couples TRBV30 to TRBJ1-2; D call uncertain. The CDR3 totals 10 residues. Trimming cost V 3 bases and J 7 bases, with 6 bases left between them. The V gene's germline CDR1 is GTSNPN and CDR2 SVGIG (reference sequence). DNA for the CDR3: TGTGCCTGGAGCGACGGTGGCTACACCTTC. It encodes CAWSDGGYTF. Drawing the rest from reference TRBV30 and TRBJ1-2, the complete variable domain is SQTIHQWPATLVQPVGSPLSLECTVEGTSNPNLYWYRQAAGRGLQLLFYSVGIGQISSEVPQNLSASRPQDRQFILSSKKLLLSDSGFYLCAWSDGGYTFGSGTRLTVV.

The genes are TRBV27 and TRBJ2-1; D ambiguous. Between the trimmed V and J ends, which lost 2 bases and 6 bases, there was a span of 8 bases. There are 13 residues in the CDR3. Looked up from germline, CDR1 is MNHEY and CDR2 is SMNVEV (reference sequence). The CDR3 reads CASSLLFGNEQFF. In nucleotides, the CDR3 is TGTGCCAGCAGTTTACTGTTCGGCAATGAGCAGTTCTTC.

The chain joins TRBV9 to TRBJ2-2; weak D call: TRBD2 (7 bases). Looked up from germline, CDR1 is SGDLS and CDR2 is YYNGEE. Trimming shortened V by 9 bases and J by 2 bases, and 14 bases separated the two germline ends. This CDR3 is built from 14 residues. CDR3 residues: CATRRGHNTGELFF. Written as DNA, the CDR3 is TGTGCCACCAGGCGGGGGCATAACACCGGGGAGCTGTTTTTT.

The chain combines TRBV5-1 with TRBJ2-3; 11 bases map to TRBD2. After removal of 0 bases from V and 1 base from J, the junction contained 1 base not matched to a gene. Germline V gene sequence: CDR1 SGHRS, CDR2 YFSETQ. The CDR3 sequence is 16 residues long. The CDR3 is CASSLEGLAGTDTQYF. CDR3 in DNA: TGCGCCAGCAGCTTGGAGGGACTAGCGGGCACAGATACGCAGTATTTT.